The 30 T cell receptor beta chains below were found in one sample sequenced in a study of regulatory T cells in long-lasting Graves disease. Time point denoted: newly diagnosed GD, antithyroid drugs for less than 3 months. PBMC RNA was the source of the TCR library. CDR3 regions were amplified by Arm-PCR using iRepertoire HTBI primers to build TCR beta libraries. TCRdb processed the multiplex PCR reads anew with MiXCR; each CDR3 protein has one entry. Here the sample spans 350,000 to 550,000 distinct CDR3 sequences, less than 20% being singletons. These records were also assigned to another study, of T cells in Graves' hyperthyroidism and ophthalmopathy.

The sample here was peripheral blood mononuclear cells (PBMCs), taken at new diagnosis, from a patient treated with antithyroid drugs. These receptors were taken from a woman aged 18-35 years with Graves disease.

The chain uses TRBV3-1 and TRBJ2-7; 10 nucleotides agree with TRBD2. Germline CDR1 is LGHDT and CDR2 is YNNKEL (reference sequence). The CDR3 length is 17 residues. V shed 1 base and J 2 bases; nucleotides not matched to a gene: 8. The CDR3 bases are TGTGCCAGCAGCCAAGTTCCGTGGACTAGCGGACCCTACGAGCAGTACTTC. Translation gives CASSQVPWTSGPYEQYF.

This clonotype has ten or more counts. The chain couples TRBV12-3 or TRBV12-4 to TRBJ1-5, with a tentative D call TRBD1 (5 bases). The ends were cut back, 3 bases at V and 6 bases at J, with 12 bases in the middle. This CDR3 has 14 amino acids. The CDR3 DNA reads TGTGCCAGCAGTTTCAGGGTCGGCGTTCAGCCCCAGCATTTT. It is translated as CASSFRVGVQPQHF.

The rearrangement uses TRBV24-1 and TRBJ2-1; 10 positions agree with TRBD2. There are 12 residues in the CDR3. J lost 7 bases, V lost 10 bases, and 3 bases had no gene match. Per germline, CDR1 KGHDR and CDR2 SFDVKD. The CDR3 sequence is CATEAGGNEQFF. CDR3 bases: TGTGCCACAGAAGCGGGAGGGAATGAGCAGTTCTTC.

This clonotype was counted between two and nine times. The J gene is TRBJ2-7, the V gene TRBV20-1, with D maybe TRBD2 (7 bases). Trimming cost V 6 bases and J 0 bases, with 12 bases left between them. Germline CDR1 DFQATT, CDR2 SNEGSKA (reference sequence). The CDR3 length is 13 residues. The CDR3 DNA follows: TGCAGTGCGGGGGGCGGGAGCTCCTACGAGCAGTACTTC. Its translation: CSAGGGSSYEQYF.

This chain connects TRBV15 to TRBJ1-2; D is unclear. The CDR3 consists of 15 residues. V was trimmed by 2 bases and J by 2 bases, leaving 12 bases between them. CDR1 is LNHNV, CDR2 YYDKDF, per germline (reference sequence). This CDR3 reads CATSRIGTVNYGYTF. CDR3 nucleotides: TGTGCCACCAGCAGAATTGGCACAGTCAACTATGGCTACACCTTC.

This clonotype was observed a handful of times. A much larger clonotype is one base distant, so this may be a read error. This chain uses TRBV4-2 with TRBJ1-1; D perhaps matches TRBD1 (6 bases). CDR1 is LGHNA and CDR2 is YNFKEQ in the germline V gene. This CDR3 has 16 residues. The V gene lost 1 base and the J gene lost 0 bases, with 12 bases spanning the gap. CDR3 loop: CASSQGHREMNTEAFF. CDR3 bases: TGTGCCAGCAGCCAAGGACACAGGGAAATGAACACTGAAGCTTTCTTT.

The sample holds many counts of this clonotype. V and J are TRBV2 and TRBJ2-5; D is undetermined. The CDR3 runs 13 residues. V gave up 3 bases and J gave up 2 bases, with 7 bases separating them. Germline V gene lookup returns CDR1 SNHLY and CDR2 FYNNEI. The CDR3 spells CASSDQTQETQYF. For the CDR3, the DNA is TGTGCCAGCAGTGATCAGACACAAGAGACCCAGTACTTC. The full variable domain, in which reference TRBV2 and TRBJ2-5 provide the parts outside the CDR3, is EPEVTQTPSHQVTQMGQEVILRCVPISNHLYFYWYRQILGQKVEFLVSFYNNEISEKSEIFDDQFSVERPDGSNFTLKIRSTKLEDSAMYFCASSDQTQETQYFGPGTRLLVL.

The chain combines TRBV9 with TRBJ1-2; D uncertain. Germline V gives CDR1 SGDLS, CDR2 YYNGEE. This CDR3 has 14 residues. Trimming took 4 bases from V and 7 from J, leaving 17 bases between them. CDR3 sequence: CASSPPRTSGGYTF. The CDR3 nucleotides read TGTGCCAGCAGCCCCCCTCGGACGTCCGGTGGCTACACCTTC. The full variable domain, with the rest looked up from reference TRBV9 and TRBJ1-2, is DSGVTQTPKHLITATGQRVTLRCSPRSGDLSVYWYQQSLDQGLQFLIQYYNGEERAKGNILERFSAQQFPDLHSELNLSSLELGDSALYFCASSPPRTSGGYTFGSGTRLTVV.

This clonotype has more than one count but fewer than ten. A read error may produce the germline difference seen at one junction end. The chain is built from TRBV3-1 and TRBJ1-1; D call uncertain. Germline assignment: CDR1 LGHDT and CDR2 YNNKEL (reference sequence). This CDR3 comprises 12 residues. The CDR3 reads CSSSHYGKEAFF. CDR3 nucleotides: TGTTCCAGCAGCCACTATGGCAAGGAAGCTTTCTTT. The full variable domain, completed using reference TRBV3-1 and TRBJ1-1, is DTAVSQTPKYLVTQMGNDKSIKCEQNLGHDTMYWYKQDSKKFLKIMFSYNNKELIINETVPNRFSPKSPDKAHLNLHINSLELGDSAVYFCSSSHYGKEAFFGQGTRLTVV.

V gene TRBV9 combines with J gene TRBJ1-1; TRBD1 might be the D (6 bases). Per germline, CDR1 SGDLS and CDR2 YYNGEE. The CDR3 is 16 residues long. The V gene lost 0 bases and the J gene lost 1 base, with 13 bases spanning the gap. CDR3 DNA sequence: TGTGCCAGCAGCGTAGGGGTCAGGGGAACGAACACTGAAGCTTTCTTT. Protein product: CASSVGVRGTNTEAFF.

This clonotype was seen only a few times. V is TRBV9 and J is TRBJ2-5, with 11 bases lining up with TRBD2. There are 16 residues in the CDR3. CDR1 is SGDLS, CDR2 YYNGEE, per germline. V lost 2 bases to trimming and J lost 5 bases; unmatched junction nucleotides: 8. The CDR3 protein is CASSVTSGRGGETQYF. The CDR3 nucleotides read TGTGCCAGCAGCGTCACTAGCGGGAGAGGGGGGGAGACCCAGTACTTC.

This clonotype was recorded at least ten times. This chain joins TRBV7-9 and TRBJ2-3; TRBD2 aligns across 12 bases. CDR3 size: 17 residues. The germline CDR1 and CDR2 sequences are SEHNR and FQNEAQ (reference sequence). The ends lost 0 bases at V and 4 bases at J; junction bases unmatched: 5. The CDR3 DNA is TGTGCCAGCAGCTTAGCAACTAGCGGGAGGCTGGCAGATACGCAGTATTTT. Amino acids: CASSLATSGRLADTQYF.

V gene TRBV19 combines with J gene TRBJ2-1, with D tentatively TRBD2 (6 bases). The CDR3 is 15 amino acids. CDR1 and CDR2 from the germline V gene are LNHDA and SQIVND (reference sequence). Trimming stripped 5 bases from V and 7 bases from J, with 18 bases between. CDR3 DNA sequence: TGTGCCAGTAGTTTGGGCAGTGGGAGGTCAAATGAGCAGTTCTTC. It encodes CASSLGSGRSNEQFF.

Ten or more counts support this clonotype. V gene TRBV20-1 combines with J gene TRBJ1-1; D remains unclear. The CDR3 sequence is 13 residues long. V was clipped by 2 bases and J by 4 bases, with 11 bases between them. CDR1 DFQATT and CDR2 SNEGSKA come from the germline V gene (reference sequence). The CDR3 is CSARPPGRTEAFF. CDR3 bases: TGCAGTGCTAGACCGCCCGGACGCACTGAAGCTTTCTTT.

This clonotype was observed many times. This rearrangement joins TRBV28 to TRBJ2-3; TRBD2 aligns across 9 bases. With V trimmed by 3 bases and J by 4 bases, 8 bases remained unmatched. The CDR3 loop spans 16 amino acids. Germline CDR1 reads MDHEN; CDR2 reads SYDVKM. This chain's CDR3 is CASSFSAAGGSDTQYF. Written as DNA, the CDR3 is TGTGCCAGCAGTTTCTCCGCAGCGGGAGGATCAGATACGCAGTATTTT.

Concerning this clonotype itself: With a much larger clone just one base away, this may be a read error. The rearrangement joins TRBV11-3 to TRBJ2-1; D unresolved. V shed 0 bases and J shed 4 bases, with 4 bases lying between them. The length of the CDR3 is 13 residues. CDR1 is SGHNT and CDR2 is YENEEA in the germline V gene. Written as DNA, the CDR3 is TGTGCCAGCAGCTTAGACGATTACAATGAGCAGTTCTTC. Amino acids: CASSLDDYNEQFF.

A word on this clonotype: This may be a read error: a much more frequent sequence differs by one nucleotide. The V and J genes are TRBV6-2 or TRBV6-3 and TRBJ2-7; D ambiguous. In germline, CDR1 is MNHEY, CDR2 SVGEGT. Trimming took off 0 bases at V and 0 bases at J, with 18 bases between the two ends. The CDR3 totals 18 residues. The CDR3 DNA reads TGTGCCAGCAGTTACTCGTCAGGAGCCGGGTTCCTCTCCTACGAGCAGTACTTC. Translating gives CASSYSSGAGFLSYEQYF.

This clonotype was observed many times. The gene calls are TRBV3-1 and TRBJ2-1; tentative D call: TRBD2 (5 bases). In germline, CDR1 is LGHDT, CDR2 YNNKEL (reference sequence). The germline V and J ends were trimmed by 2 bases and 7 bases, with 12 bases remaining between them. CDR3 length: 14 residues. In nucleotides, the CDR3 is TGTGCCAGCAGCCAACTCAAACTAGGGAATGAGCAGTTCTTC. Its protein is CASSQLKLGNEQFF.

This clonotype was found many times. The V and J genes are TRBV27 and TRBJ2-7; TRBD1 matches 10 bases. Germline values: CDR1 MNHEY, CDR2 SMNVEV (reference sequence). The CDR3 is 14 amino acids. J was trimmed by 5 bases and V by 2 bases; bases with no gene match: 3. The CDR3 is CASSLDRGRNEQYF. The CDR3 bases are TGTGCCAGCAGTTTAGACAGGGGGCGAAACGAGCAGTACTTC.

This sequence joins TRBV5-1 and TRBJ2-7; D is perhaps TRBD2 (7 bases). CDR3 length: 15 amino acids. Germline V gene sequence: CDR1 SGHRS, CDR2 YFSETQ. The ends were cut back, 2 bases at V and 2 bases at J, with 14 bases in the middle. CDR3 in amino acids: CASSLGGANPYEQYF. DNA of the CDR3: TGCGCCAGCAGCTTAGGGGGGGCGAACCCCTACGAGCAGTACTTC.

This clonotype appeared many times. This chain connects TRBV5-1 to TRBJ2-3, with D uncertain. CDR3 size: 13 residues. The V end was cut by 5 bases, the J end by 2 bases, with 9 bases between. CDR1 SGHRS and CDR2 YFSETQ come from the germline V gene. The CDR3 sequence: CASSAAHTDTQYF. The CDR3 region has the DNA TGCGCCAGCAGTGCGGCGCACACAGATACGCAGTATTTT.

The chain couples TRBV20-1 to TRBJ2-1, with D unresolved. Trimming took 0 bases from V and 10 from J, leaving 4 bases between them. Germline CDR1 DFQATT, CDR2 SNEGSKA (reference sequence). This CDR3 comprises 10 residues. In DNA form, the CDR3 reads TGCAGTGCTAGAGAACGGGAGCAGTTCTTC. This codes for CSAREREQFF.

In its sample, this clonotype was seen many times. The CDR3 loop reads CSASLPGGTYNEQFF. The CDR3, as DNA: TGCAGTGCTAGCCTACCCGGGGGGACTTACAATGAGCAGTTCTTC. This chain joins TRBV20-1 and TRBJ2-1; 7 nucleotides agree with TRBD2. The length of the CDR3 is 15 residues. Germline trimming cut 3 bases from V and 4 bases from J; bases unmatched to any gene: 9. The germline V gene encodes CDR1 DFQATT and CDR2 SNEGSKA (reference sequence).

This clonotype was found many times. The chain uses TRBV28 and TRBJ2-5; TRBD2 aligns across 9 bases. The CDR3 has 16 residues. Germline V CDR1 and CDR2: MDHEN, SYDVKM. V trimming: 3 bases; J trimming: 2 bases; junction bases outside the gene matches: 7. CDR3: CASSFVAGEPQETQYF. CDR3 nucleotides: TGTGCCAGCAGTTTTGTAGCGGGAGAACCACAAGAGACCCAGTACTTC. Combining the CDR3 with reference TRBV28 and TRBJ2-5 gives the whole variable domain DVKVTQSSRYLVKRTGEKVFLECVQDMDHENMFWYRQDPGLGLRLIYFSYDVKMKEKGDIPEGYSVSREKKERFSLILESASTNQTSMYLCASSFVAGEPQETQYFGPGTRLLVL.

In this sample, this clonotype turned up many times. One end of the junction fails to match germline, which may point to a read error. V usage is TRBV20-1 and J usage is TRBJ2-3; D is uncertain. CDR3 length equals 13 residues. CDR1 DFQATT and CDR2 SNEGSKA come from the germline V gene (reference sequence). The CDR3 loop reads CSARPNFLDMQYF. CDR3 bases: TGCAGTGCTAGGCCAAACTTTTTAGATATGCAGTATTTT.

This clonotype was counted many times. V usage is TRBV5-4 and J usage is TRBJ2-2; 7 nucleotides agree with TRBD2. The CDR3 consists of 15 residues. V trimming: 6 bases; J trimming: 1 base; junction bases outside the gene matches: 6. Germline CDR1 SGHNT, CDR2 YYREEE (reference sequence). The CDR3 is CASTTQRGNTGELFF. The CDR3 DNA sequence: TGTGCCAGCACCACCCAGCGGGGGAACACCGGGGAGCTGTTTTTT. The full variable domain, rest sourced from reference TRBV5-4 and TRBJ2-2, is ETGVTQSPTHLIKTRGQQVTLRCSSQSGHNTVSWYQQALGQGPQFIFQYYREEENGRGNFPPRFSGLQFPNYSSELNVNALELDDSALYLCASTTQRGNTGELFFGEGSRLTVL.

This clonotype was seen a few times. The chain employs TRBV9 and TRBJ2-5; 8 bases are a match to TRBD2. The CDR3 consists of 16 residues. Trimming cost V 0 bases and J 3 bases; bases outside gene matches: 7. CDR1 and CDR2 (germline): SGDLS, YYNGEE. CDR3 sequence reads: CASSVDLAGKEETQYF. CDR3 DNA sequence: TGTGCCAGCAGCGTAGACCTAGCGGGTAAAGAAGAGACCCAGTACTTC.

To note about this clonotype: This could be a read error, since a much larger clone is one nucleotide away. This chain uses TRBV24-1 with TRBJ2-2; 8 bases are a match to TRBD1. CDR3 length: 16 residues. CDR1 KGHDR and CDR2 SFDVKD come from the germline V gene. The CDR3 DNA follows: TGTGCCACCAGTTTGGGGACAGGTAGTTTCGCCGGGGGGCTGTTTTTT. Amino acids: CATSLGTGSFAGGLFF.

This clonotype came up a few times. A much larger clone differs from this one at a single base, so this may be a read error. The chain is built from TRBV28 and TRBJ2-1; the match to TRBD1 covers 7 bases. V was clipped by 5 bases and J by 8 bases; unmatched bases: 12. CDR1 and CDR2 from the germline V gene are MDHEN and SYDVKM. The CDR3 length is 15 residues. The CDR3 region is CASSPQRGRSDEQFF. In DNA form, the CDR3 reads TGTGCCAGCAGTCCCCAGAGGGGGCGTTCCGATGAGCAGTTCTTC.

This clonotype came up many times. The chain uses TRBV11-2 and TRBJ1-1; D unclear. V was pared by 0 bases and J by 5 bases, with 7 bases between. CDR3 length: 13 amino acids. Germline CDR1 and CDR2: SGHAT and FQNNGV. Written as DNA, the CDR3 is TGTGCCAGCAGCTTAGATATGAGAACTGAAGCTTTCTTT. Amino acids: CASSLDMRTEAFF.